Listed below are T cell receptor beta chains from one sample, sequenced in a study of tumor and adjacent non-tumor tissue in lung cancer. TCRdb re-called the multiplex PCR reads through MiXCR, storing one row per CDR3 protein. The table shows about 140,000 distinct CDR3 sequences, with around 65% occurring only once. Sequencing was performed on lung tumor tissue. The source of these receptors is a man aged 55 to 70 with small cell lung cancer. Both conserved end residues are part of each CDR3. The order of the fields is V gene, clone size, D gene, J gene, CDR3 DNA, CDR3 protein. A D gene is named only where the DNA matches it firmly. Clone size is stated in some rows and not others, as once, few, many or a class when expanded.

V gene: TRBV6-5; clone size: .; D gene: .; J gene: TRBJ2-5; CDR3 DNA: TGTGCCAGCAGTTACAAGGGGCGGCGGGAGACCCAGTACTTC; CDR3 protein: CASSYKGRRETQYF
V gene: TRBV10-3; clone size: .; D gene: TRBD2; J gene: TRBJ2-2; CDR3 DNA: TGTGCCATCAGTGAAAGCTCAGGACTAGTGGGAGCCTGGGAGCTGTTTTTT; CDR3 protein: CAISESSGLVGAWELFF
V gene: TRBV5-4; clone size: few; D gene: .; J gene: TRBJ1-2; CDR3 DNA: TGTGCCAGCAGCCCTGACGGCCAGGCCTATGGCTACACCTTC; CDR3 protein: CASSPDGQAYGYTF
V gene: TRBV11-2; clone size: .; D gene: TRBD1; J gene: TRBJ2-1; CDR3 DNA: TGCGCCAGCGGGACAGGGGTGTACAATGGGCAGTTCTTC; CDR3 protein: CASGTGVYNGQFF
V gene: TRBV11-2; clone size: .; D gene: .; J gene: TRBJ2-2; CDR3 DNA: TGTGCCAGCAGCTTACGGTGGGGAGGGGACACCTTGGAGCTGTTTTTT; CDR3 protein: CASSLRWGGDTLELFF
V gene: TRBV5-5; clone size: few; D gene: TRBD1; J gene: TRBJ2-3; CDR3 DNA: TGTGCCAGCAGCTTGGGGCAGGGGGCCCCAGATACGCAGTATTTT; CDR3 protein: CASSLGQGAPDTQYF
V gene: TRBV29-1; clone size: once; D gene: TRBD2; J gene: TRBJ2-1; CDR3 DNA: TGCGGCGCGGGGGGGAATGAGCAGTTCTTC; CDR3 protein: CGAGGNEQFF
V gene: TRBV5-4; clone size: few; D gene: TRBD2; J gene: TRBJ2-5; CDR3 DNA: TGTGCCAGCAGCTCCGGACTAGCGGGGAAAGAGACCCAGTACTTC; CDR3 protein: CASSSGLAGKETQYF
V gene: TRBV28; clone size: .; D gene: TRBD1; J gene: TRBJ2-7; CDR3 DNA: TGTGCCAGCAGTCACCCGGGGACAGGGGAACGGTACTTC; CDR3 protein: CASSHPGTGERYF
V gene: TRBV6-1; clone size: many; D gene: TRBD2; J gene: TRBJ2-3; CDR3 DNA: TGTGCCAGCAGTGAAAGACCAGCGGGAGGGTGGCAGTATTTT; CDR3 protein: CASSERPAGGWQYF
V gene: TRBV5-4; clone size: .; D gene: .; J gene: TRBJ1-1; CDR3 DNA: TGTGCCAGCAGCTTGGCCTCAGCGGCTGAAGCTTTCTTT; CDR3 protein: CASSLASAAEAFF
V gene: TRBV6-5; clone size: few; D gene: .; J gene: TRBJ2-2; CDR3 DNA: TGTGCCAGCAGTTACGGAGATACCGGGGAGCTGTTTTTT; CDR3 protein: CASSYGDTGELFF
V gene: TRBV5-6; clone size: .; D gene: TRBD2; J gene: TRBJ2-5; CDR3 DNA: TGTGCCAGCAGCTTGGAGATGGGACTAGCCCAGTACTTC; CDR3 protein: CASSLEMGLAQYF
V gene: TRBV20-1; clone size: many; D gene: .; J gene: TRBJ2-7; CDR3 DNA: TGCAGTGTGGTTTCTTCCTACGAGCAGTACTTC; CDR3 protein: CSVVSSYEQYF
V gene: TRBV20-1; clone size: few; D gene: TRBD1; J gene: TRBJ2-2; CDR3 DNA: TGCAATGTCGCCCCAGGGGGCTACACCGGGGAGCTGTTTTTT; CDR3 protein: CNVAPGGYTGELFF
V gene: TRBV29-1; clone size: .; D gene: .; J gene: TRBJ2-1; CDR3 DNA: TGCAGCGTAACCTTGACTAACGGGAGAGACAATGAGCAGTTCTTC; CDR3 protein: CSVTLTNGRDNEQFF